The sequence of this T cell receptor beta chain was determined in a study of T cells in Graves' hyperthyroidism and ophthalmopathy. CDR3 size: 13 residues. V was trimmed by 1 base and J by 10 bases, leaving 13 bases between them. The germline V gene has CDR1 PRHDT and CDR2 FYEKMQ (reference sequence). The investigators amplified TCR beta CDR3 regions from RNA transcripts. A first-round RT-PCR of the TCR CDR3 used the HTBI primer set. TCRdb re-derived calls from the multiplex PCR reads in MiXCR, one entry per CDR3 protein. Of about 530,000 distinct CDR3 sequences in the sample, roughly 18% were seen once.

The TCR sequence derives from a woman between 18 and 30 years old with Graves' ophthalmopathy. V usage is TRBV13 and J usage is TRBJ1-1, with D hard to call. The sequenced sample consisted of blood. This chain's CDR3 is CASSLAQADIAFF. The CDR3 nucleotides read TGTGCCAGCAGCTTAGCGCAAGCCGATATAGCTTTCTTT.